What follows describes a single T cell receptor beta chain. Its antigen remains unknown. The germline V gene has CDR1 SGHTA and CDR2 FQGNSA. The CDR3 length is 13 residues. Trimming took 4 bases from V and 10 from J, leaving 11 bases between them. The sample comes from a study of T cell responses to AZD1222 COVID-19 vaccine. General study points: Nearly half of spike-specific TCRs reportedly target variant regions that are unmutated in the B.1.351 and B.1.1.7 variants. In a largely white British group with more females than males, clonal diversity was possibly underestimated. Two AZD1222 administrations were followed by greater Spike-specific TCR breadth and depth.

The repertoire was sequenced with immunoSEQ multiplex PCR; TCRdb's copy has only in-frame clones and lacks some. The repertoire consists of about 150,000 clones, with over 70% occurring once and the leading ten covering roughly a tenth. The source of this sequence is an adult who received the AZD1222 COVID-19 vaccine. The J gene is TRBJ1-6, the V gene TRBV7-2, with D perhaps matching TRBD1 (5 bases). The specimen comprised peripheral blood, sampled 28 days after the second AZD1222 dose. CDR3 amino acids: CASSWQGESPLHF. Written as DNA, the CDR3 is TGTGCCAGCAGCTGGCAGGGAGAATCACCCCTCCACTTT.